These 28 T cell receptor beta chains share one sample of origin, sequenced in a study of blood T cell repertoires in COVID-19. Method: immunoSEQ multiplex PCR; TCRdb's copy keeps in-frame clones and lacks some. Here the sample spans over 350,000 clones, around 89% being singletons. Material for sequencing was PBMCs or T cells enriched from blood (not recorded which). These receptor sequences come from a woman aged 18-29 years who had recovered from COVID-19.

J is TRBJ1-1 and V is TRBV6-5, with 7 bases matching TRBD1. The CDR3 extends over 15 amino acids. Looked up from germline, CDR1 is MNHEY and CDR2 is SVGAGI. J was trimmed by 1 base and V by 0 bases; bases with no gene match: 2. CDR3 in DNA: TGTGCCAGCAGTTACTCCCCAGGGGGGAACACTGAAGCTTTCTTT. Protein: CASSYSPGGNTEAFF.

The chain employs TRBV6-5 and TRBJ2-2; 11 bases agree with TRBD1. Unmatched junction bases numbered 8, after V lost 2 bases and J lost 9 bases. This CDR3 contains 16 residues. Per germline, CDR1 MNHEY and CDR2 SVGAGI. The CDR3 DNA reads TGTGCCAGCAGTTACGGACAGGGGGCTGGAACCCGGGAGCTGTTTTTT. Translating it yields CASSYGQGAGTRELFF.

The CDR3 protein is CAISGQVRNGELFF. CDR3 sequence (DNA): TGTGCCATCAGTGGACAGGTTAGAAACGGGGAGCTGTTTTTT. The J gene is TRBJ2-2, the V gene TRBV10-3, with D possibly matching TRBD1 (6 bases). Trimming stripped 4 bases from V and 7 bases from J, with 13 bases between. Germline V gene lookup returns CDR1 ENHRY and CDR2 SYGVKD. The CDR3 has 14 residues.

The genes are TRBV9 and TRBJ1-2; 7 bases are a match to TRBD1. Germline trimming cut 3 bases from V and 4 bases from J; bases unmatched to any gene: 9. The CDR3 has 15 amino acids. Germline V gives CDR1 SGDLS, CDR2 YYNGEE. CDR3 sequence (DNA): TGTGCCAGCAGCGCGTGGGACAGCGGGGGCTATGGCTACACCTTC. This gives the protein CASSAWDSGGYGYTF.

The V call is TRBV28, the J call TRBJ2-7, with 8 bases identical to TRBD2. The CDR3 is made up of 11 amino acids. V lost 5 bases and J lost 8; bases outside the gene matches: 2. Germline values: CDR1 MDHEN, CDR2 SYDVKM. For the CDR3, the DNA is TGTGCCAGCAGTGAGCGGGGGAAGCAGTACTTC. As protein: CASSERGKQYF.

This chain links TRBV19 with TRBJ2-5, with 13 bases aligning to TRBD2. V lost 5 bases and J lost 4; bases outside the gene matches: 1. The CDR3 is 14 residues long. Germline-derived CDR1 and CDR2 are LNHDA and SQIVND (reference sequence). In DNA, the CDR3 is TGTGCCAGTAGTTGGACTAGCGGGGGAGAGACCCAGTACTTC. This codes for CASSWTSGGETQYF. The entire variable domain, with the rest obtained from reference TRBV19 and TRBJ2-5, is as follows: DGGITQSPKYLFRKEGQNVTLSCEQNLNHDAMYWYRQDPGQGLRLIYYSQIVNDFQKGDIAEGYSVSREKKESFPLTVTSAQKNPTAFYLCASSWTSGGETQYFGPGTRLLVL.

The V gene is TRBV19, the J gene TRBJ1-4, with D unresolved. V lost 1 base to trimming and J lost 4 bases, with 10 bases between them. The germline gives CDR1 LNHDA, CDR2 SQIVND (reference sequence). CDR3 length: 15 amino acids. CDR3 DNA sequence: TGTGCCAGTAGTATAGGTGGCCGGGGTAATGAAAAACTGTTTTTT. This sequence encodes CASSIGGRGNEKLFF.

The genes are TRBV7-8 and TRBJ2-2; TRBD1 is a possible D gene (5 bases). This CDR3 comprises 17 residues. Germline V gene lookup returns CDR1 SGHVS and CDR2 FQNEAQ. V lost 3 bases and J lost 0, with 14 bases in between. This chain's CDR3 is CASSFPPDRPNTGELFF. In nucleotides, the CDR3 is TGTGCCAGCAGCTTTCCTCCCGACAGACCGAACACCGGGGAGCTGTTTTTT.

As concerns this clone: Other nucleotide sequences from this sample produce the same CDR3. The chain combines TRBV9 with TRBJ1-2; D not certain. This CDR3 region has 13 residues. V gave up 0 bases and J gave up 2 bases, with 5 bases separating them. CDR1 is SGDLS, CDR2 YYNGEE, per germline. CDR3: CASSVDRNYGYTF. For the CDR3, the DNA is TGTGCCAGCAGCGTAGACAGAAACTATGGCTACACCTTC.

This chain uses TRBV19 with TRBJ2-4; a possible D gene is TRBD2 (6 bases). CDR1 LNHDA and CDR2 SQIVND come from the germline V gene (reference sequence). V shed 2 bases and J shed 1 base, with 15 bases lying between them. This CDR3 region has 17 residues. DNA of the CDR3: TGTGCCAGTAGTATAAACGGGGGTTCCTGGGCCAAAAACATTCAGTACTTC. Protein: CASSINGGSWAKNIQYF.

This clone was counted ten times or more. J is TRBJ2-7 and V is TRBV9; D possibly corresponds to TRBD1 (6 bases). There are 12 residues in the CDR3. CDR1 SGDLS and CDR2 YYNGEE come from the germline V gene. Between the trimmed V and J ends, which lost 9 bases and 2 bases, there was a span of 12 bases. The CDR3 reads CATPRGPYEQYF. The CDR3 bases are TGTGCCACCCCCAGGGGTCCCTACGAGCAGTACTTC.

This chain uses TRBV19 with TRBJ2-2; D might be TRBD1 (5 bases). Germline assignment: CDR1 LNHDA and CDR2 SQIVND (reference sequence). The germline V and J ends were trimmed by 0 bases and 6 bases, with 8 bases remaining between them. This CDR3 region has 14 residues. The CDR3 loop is CASSIERGSGELFF. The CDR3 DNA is TGTGCCAGTAGTATAGAAAGGGGATCCGGGGAGCTGTTTTTT.

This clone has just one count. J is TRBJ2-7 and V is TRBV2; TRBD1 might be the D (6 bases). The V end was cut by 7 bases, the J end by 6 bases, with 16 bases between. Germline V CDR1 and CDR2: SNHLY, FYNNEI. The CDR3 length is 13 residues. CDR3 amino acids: CASNRGPGVEQYF. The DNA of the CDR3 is TGTGCCAGCAATCGGGGCCCAGGGGTCGAGCAGTACTTC.

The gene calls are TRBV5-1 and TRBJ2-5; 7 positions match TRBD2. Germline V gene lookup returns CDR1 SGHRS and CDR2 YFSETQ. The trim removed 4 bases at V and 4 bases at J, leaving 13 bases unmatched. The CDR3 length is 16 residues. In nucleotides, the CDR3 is TGCGCCAGCAGCCCCGGACTAGTTGATCCCACAGAGACCCAGTACTTC. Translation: CASSPGLVDPTETQYF. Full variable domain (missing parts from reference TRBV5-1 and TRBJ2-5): KAGVTQTPRYLIKTRGQQVTLSCSPISGHRSVSWYQQTPGQGLQFLFEYFSETQRNKGNFPGRFSGRQFSNSRSEMNVSTLELGDSALYLCASSPGLVDPTETQYFGPGTRLLVL.

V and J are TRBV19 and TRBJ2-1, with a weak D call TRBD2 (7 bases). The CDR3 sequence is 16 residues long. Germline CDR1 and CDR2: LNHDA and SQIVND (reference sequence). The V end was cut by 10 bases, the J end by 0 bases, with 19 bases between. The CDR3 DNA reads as TGTGCCACCACTAAGGGGGGGAGGATCTCCTACAATGAGCAGTTCTTC. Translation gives CATTKGGRISYNEQFF.

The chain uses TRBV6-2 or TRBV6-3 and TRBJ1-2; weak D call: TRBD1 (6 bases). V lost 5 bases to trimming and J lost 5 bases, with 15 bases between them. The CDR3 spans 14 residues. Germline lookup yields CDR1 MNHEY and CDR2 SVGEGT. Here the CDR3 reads CASSRDLQGYGYTF. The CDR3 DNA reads TGTGCCAGCAGTCGAGACCTCCAGGGGTATGGCTACACCTTC.

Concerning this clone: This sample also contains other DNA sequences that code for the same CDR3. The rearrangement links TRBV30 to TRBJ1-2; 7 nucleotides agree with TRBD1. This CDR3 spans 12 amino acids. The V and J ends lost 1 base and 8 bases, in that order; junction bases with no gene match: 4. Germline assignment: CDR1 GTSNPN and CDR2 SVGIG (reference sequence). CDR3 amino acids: CAWSGDREGYTF. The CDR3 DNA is TGTGCCTGGAGTGGGGACAGAGAGGGCTACACCTTC. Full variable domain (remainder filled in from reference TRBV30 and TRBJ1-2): SQTIHQWPATLVQPVGSPLSLECTVEGTSNPNLYWYRQAAGRGLQLLFYSVGIGQISSEVPQNLSASRPQDRQFILSSKKLLLSDSGFYLCAWSGDREGYTFGSGTRLTVV.

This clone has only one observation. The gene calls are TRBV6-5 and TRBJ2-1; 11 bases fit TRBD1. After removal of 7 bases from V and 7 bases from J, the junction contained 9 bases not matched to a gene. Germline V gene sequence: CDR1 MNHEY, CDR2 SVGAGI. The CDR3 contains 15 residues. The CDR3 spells CASNQIGTGGNEQFF. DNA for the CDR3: TGTGCCAGCAACCAAATTGGGACAGGGGGAAATGAGCAGTTCTTC.

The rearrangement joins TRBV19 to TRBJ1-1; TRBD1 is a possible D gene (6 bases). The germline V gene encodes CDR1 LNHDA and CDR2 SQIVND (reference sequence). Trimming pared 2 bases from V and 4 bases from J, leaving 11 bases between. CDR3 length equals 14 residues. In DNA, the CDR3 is TGTGCCAGTAGTATATCGGGGGGCTTCACTGAAGCTTTCTTT. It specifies CASSISGGFTEAFF.

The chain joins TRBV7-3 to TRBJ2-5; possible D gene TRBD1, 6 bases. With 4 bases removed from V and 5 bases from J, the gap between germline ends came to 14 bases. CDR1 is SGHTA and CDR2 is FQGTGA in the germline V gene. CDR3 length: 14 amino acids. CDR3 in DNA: TGTGCCAGCAGCTCCAGCAGGGGACCGGAGACCCAGTACTTC. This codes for CASSSSRGPETQYF.

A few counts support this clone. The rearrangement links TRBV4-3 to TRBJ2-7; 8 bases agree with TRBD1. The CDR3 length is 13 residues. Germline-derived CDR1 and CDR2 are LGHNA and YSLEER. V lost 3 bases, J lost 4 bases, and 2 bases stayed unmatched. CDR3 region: CASSQDREYEQYF. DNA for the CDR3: TGCGCCAGCAGCCAGGACAGGGAATACGAGCAGTACTTC.

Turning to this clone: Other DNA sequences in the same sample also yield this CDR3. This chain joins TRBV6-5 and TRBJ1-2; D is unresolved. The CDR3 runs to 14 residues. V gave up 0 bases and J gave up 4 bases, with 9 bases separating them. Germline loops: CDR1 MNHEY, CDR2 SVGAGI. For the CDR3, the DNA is TGTGCCAGCAGTTACTCTGGCGGGTCCTATGGCTACACCTTC. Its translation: CASSYSGGSYGYTF.

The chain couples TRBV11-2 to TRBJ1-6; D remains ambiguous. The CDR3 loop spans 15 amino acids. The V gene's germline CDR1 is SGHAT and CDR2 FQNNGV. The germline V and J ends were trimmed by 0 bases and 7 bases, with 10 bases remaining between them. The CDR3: CASSLEAGVNSPLHF. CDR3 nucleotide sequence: TGTGCCAGCAGCTTAGAGGCAGGCGTAAATTCACCCCTCCACTTT.

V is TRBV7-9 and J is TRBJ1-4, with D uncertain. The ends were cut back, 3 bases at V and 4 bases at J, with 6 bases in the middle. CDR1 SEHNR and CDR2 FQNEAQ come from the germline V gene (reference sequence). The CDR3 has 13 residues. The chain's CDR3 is CASSFAGNEKLFF. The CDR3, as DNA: TGTGCCAGCAGCTTCGCGGGTAATGAAAAACTGTTTTTT.

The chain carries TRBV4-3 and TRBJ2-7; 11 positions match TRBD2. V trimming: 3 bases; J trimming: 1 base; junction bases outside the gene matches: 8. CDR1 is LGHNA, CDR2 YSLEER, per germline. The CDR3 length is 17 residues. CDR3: CASSHFSGTSGSYEQYF. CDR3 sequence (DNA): TGCGCCAGCAGCCACTTTTCCGGGACTAGCGGATCCTACGAGCAGTACTTC.

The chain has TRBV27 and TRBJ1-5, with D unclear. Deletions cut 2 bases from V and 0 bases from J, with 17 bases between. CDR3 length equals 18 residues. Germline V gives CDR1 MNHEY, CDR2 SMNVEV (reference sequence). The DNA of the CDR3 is TGTGCCAGCAGTTTAGAGGGCCCAGACAAATTTAGCAATCAGCCCCAGCATTTT. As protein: CASSLEGPDKFSNQPQHF.

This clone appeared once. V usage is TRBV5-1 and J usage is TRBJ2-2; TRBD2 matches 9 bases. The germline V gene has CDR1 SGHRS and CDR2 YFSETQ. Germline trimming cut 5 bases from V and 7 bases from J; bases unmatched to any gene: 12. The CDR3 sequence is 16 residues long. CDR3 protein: CASSRARGGAVGELFF. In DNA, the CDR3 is TGCGCCAGCAGTCGGGCCCGCGGGGGGGCTGTCGGGGAGCTGTTTTTT.

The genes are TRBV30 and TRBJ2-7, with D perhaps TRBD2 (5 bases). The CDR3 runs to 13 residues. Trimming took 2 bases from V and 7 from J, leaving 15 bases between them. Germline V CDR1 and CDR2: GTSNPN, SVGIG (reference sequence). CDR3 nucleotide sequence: TGTGCCTGGAGTTCCGCGCAGCCGGGGGAGCAGTACTTC. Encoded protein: CAWSSAQPGEQYF.